Listed here are 23 T cell receptor beta chains from one sample, sequenced in a study of cytomegalovirus exposure and HLA in healthy donors. Libraries were prepared by immunoSEQ multiplex PCR; TCRdb keeps only in-frame clonotypes and omits some of them. This repertoire shows 250,000 to 300,000 clones, nearly 90% found once; its top ten account for around 0.34%. The sequenced material came from PBMCs. These receptors came from a woman between 18 and 30 years old in good health and CMV-seronegative.

The CDR3 loop is CASSRGDPNTGELFF. As DNA, the CDR3 is TGTGCCAGCTCACGGGGGGACCCGAACACCGGGGAGCTGTTTTTT. The chain uses TRBV18 and TRBJ2-2; D perhaps matches TRBD2 (6 bases). Germline CDR1 is KGHSH and CDR2 is LQKENI. The V end lost 4 bases, the J end lost 0 bases, and 9 bases lay between the germline ends. The CDR3 has 15 residues.

The chain is built from TRBV2 and TRBJ1-5, with a tentative D call TRBD1 (5 bases). V shed 1 base and J shed 6 bases, with 16 bases lying between them. Per germline, CDR1 SNHLY and CDR2 FYNNEI. The CDR3 spans 16 residues. CDR3 coding DNA: TGTGCCAGCAGTGAAGACGGCAGGGTATATGCTCAGCCCCAGCATTTT. Its translation: CASSEDGRVYAQPQHF.

The chain couples TRBV6-1 to TRBJ1-2; 7 bases are a match to TRBD1. The V gene end was trimmed by 1 base and the J gene end by 3 bases; junction bases not matched to a gene: 20. Germline loops: CDR1 MNHNS, CDR2 SASEGT. The CDR3 spans 20 residues. DNA for the CDR3: TGTGCCAGCAGTGAAGGGCCCCTTCTGAGGGACAGATCCTCCTACTATGGCTACACCTTC. Residues: CASSEGPLLRDRSSYYGYTF.

This clone was observed once. CDR3 amino acids: CASSPSGMAYSPLHF. CDR3 nucleotide sequence: TGTGCCAGCAGCCCGTCAGGGATGGCTTATTCACCCCTCCACTTT. The genes are TRBV5-6 and TRBJ1-6; a weak D match, TRBD1 (5 bases). This CDR3 is 15 amino acids long. The V gene lost 4 bases and the J gene lost 8 bases, with 16 bases spanning the gap. The germline gives CDR1 SGHDT, CDR2 YYEEEE.

This chain links TRBV4-1 with TRBJ1-4; D is perhaps TRBD1 (6 bases). CDR1 and CDR2 from the germline V gene are MGHRA and YSYEKL. The CDR3 runs to 19 residues. Between the trimmed V and J ends, which lost 1 base and 2 bases, there was a span of 20 bases. The CDR3 spells CASSQVMETGSLTNEKLFF. CDR3 in DNA: TGCGCCAGCAGCCAAGTGATGGAAACAGGGAGTCTCACTAATGAAAAACTGTTTTTT.

The CDR3 loop is CATPGGAGSSYEQYV. DNA for the CDR3: TGCGCCACCCCAGGCGGGGCCGGGAGCTCCTACGAGCAGTACGTC. The J gene is TRBJ2-7, the V gene TRBV4-1, with D possibly being TRBD2 (6 bases). CDR3 length equals 15 residues. The germline V and J ends were trimmed by 10 bases and 0 bases, with 19 bases remaining between them. CDR1 and CDR2 from the germline V gene are MGHRA and YSYEKL.

The V gene is TRBV6-1, the J gene TRBJ2-6; D is ambiguous. The CDR3 runs to 15 residues. V gave up 3 bases and J gave up 0 bases, with 6 bases separating them. Germline CDR1 and CDR2: MNHNS and SASEGT. The CDR3 sequence is CASSDRNSGANVLTF. The CDR3 bases are TGTGCCAGCAGTGACAGAAACTCTGGGGCCAACGTCCTGACTTTC.

V and J are TRBV7-9 and TRBJ2-1; tentatively, D is TRBD1 (5 bases). The V end lost 5 bases, the J end lost 0 bases, and 20 bases lay between the germline ends. Germline V gene sequence: CDR1 SEHNR, CDR2 FQNEAQ (reference sequence). This CDR3 spans 18 amino acids. This CDR3 is CASSTSVRRTSSYNEQFF. CDR3 coding DNA: TGTGCCAGCAGCACCTCGGTGCGTAGGACATCCTCCTACAATGAGCAGTTCTTC.

This chain connects TRBV7-6 to TRBJ2-3; tentative D call: TRBD2 (6 bases). The V end lost 5 bases, the J end lost 3 bases, and 12 bases lay between the germline ends. Germline assignment: CDR1 SGHVS and CDR2 FNYEAQ. This CDR3 spans 14 amino acids. CDR3 amino acids: CASSPMGGTDTQYF. The CDR3 DNA sequence: TGTGCCAGCAGCCCCATGGGGGGAACAGATACGCAGTATTTT.

This chain uses TRBV4-1 with TRBJ1-2; D is undetermined. This CDR3 contains 17 residues. Germline assignment: CDR1 MGHRA and CDR2 YSYEKL. The V end lost 3 bases, the J end lost 0 bases, and 17 bases lay between the germline ends. The CDR3 sequence: CASSHFVRRVPNYGYTF. Written as DNA, the CDR3 is TGCGCCAGCAGCCACTTCGTAAGGCGGGTACCTAACTATGGCTACACCTTC.

The V gene is TRBV19, the J gene TRBJ1-5, with 7 bases matching TRBD1. This CDR3 region has 14 residues. Germline V gene data show CDR1 as LNHDA and CDR2 as SQIVND (reference sequence). With 3 bases clipped from V and 4 bases from J, the junction kept 3 bases outside the gene matches. CDR3 loop: CASSIRRGNQPQHF. The CDR3 DNA reads as TGTGCCAGTAGTATCCGCAGGGGGAATCAGCCCCAGCATTTT.

The genes are TRBV5-5 and TRBJ1-1; D uncertain. This CDR3 is built from 17 residues. The germline V gene encodes CDR1 SGHKS and CDR2 YYEKEE (reference sequence). The V end was cut by 5 bases, the J end by 0 bases, with 20 bases between. The CDR3 DNA sequence: TGTGCCAGCAGAAGCCGGCACTACTCGTCGATGAACACTGAAGCTTTCTTT. Translated, it gives CASRSRHYSSMNTEAFF.

This clone was observed a few times. The chain couples TRBV18 to TRBJ2-5, with D uncertain. This CDR3 contains 14 residues. Trimming took 0 bases from V and 2 from J, leaving 7 bases between them. Germline assignment: CDR1 KGHSH and CDR2 LQKENI. CDR3 sequence reads: CASSPPILQETQYF. The CDR3 DNA is TGTGCCAGCTCACCACCGATACTTCAAGAGACCCAGTACTTC.

V is TRBV4-2 and J is TRBJ2-2, with no clear D. CDR1 and CDR2 from the germline V gene are LGHNA and YNFKEQ. The V gene lost 7 bases and the J gene lost 4 bases, with 25 bases spanning the gap. This CDR3 is built from 18 residues. CDR3 sequence reads: CASTKSTGTISFTGELFF. The CDR3, as DNA: TGTGCCAGCACCAAATCGACGGGTACGATTTCCTTCACCGGGGAGCTGTTTTTT.

This clone is a singleton in its sample. V usage is TRBV7-6 and J usage is TRBJ2-7; 10 nucleotides align to TRBD1. The CDR3 is made up of 17 amino acids. Germline loops: CDR1 SGHVS, CDR2 FNYEAQ. After removal of 0 bases from V and 2 bases from J, the junction contained 7 bases not matched to a gene. The CDR3 sequence is CASSLAGSDRGPYEQYF. For the CDR3, the DNA is TGTGCCAGCAGCTTAGCAGGAAGCGACAGGGGGCCCTACGAGCAGTACTTC.

The rearrangement joins TRBV6-1 to TRBJ1-4, with a tentative D call TRBD1 (5 bases). Looked up from germline, CDR1 is MNHNS and CDR2 is SASEGT. The V end was cut by 6 bases, the J end by 3 bases, with 14 bases between. The CDR3 consists of 15 residues. The CDR3 loop reads CASRARQTPNEKLFF. The CDR3, as DNA: TGTGCCAGCAGAGCTAGACAGACTCCTAATGAAAAACTGTTTTTT.

The chain combines TRBV10-3 with TRBJ2-7; D is ambiguous. V gave up 4 bases and J gave up 0 bases, with 7 bases separating them. Germline V CDR1 and CDR2: ENHRY, SYGVKD. This CDR3 spans 13 amino acids. DNA for the CDR3: TGTGCCATCAGTGGGAACAGCTCCTACGAGCAGTACGTC. Protein: CAISGNSSYEQYV.

The chain is built from TRBV7-8 and TRBJ1-4; D might be TRBD1 (6 bases). Germline-derived CDR1 and CDR2 are SGHVS and FQNEAQ. V was cut by 5 bases and J by 13 bases, with 23 bases left in between. The CDR3 is made up of 15 amino acids. The CDR3 DNA follows: TGTGCCAGCAGCATTTCCAGGGGTACGGCCAGAGGACTGTTTTTT. Protein: CASSISRGTARGLFF. Based on the CDR3 plus reference TRBV7-8 and TRBJ1-4, the full variable domain is GAGVSQSPRYKVAKRGQDVALRCDPISGHVSLFWYQQALGQGPEFLTYFQNEAQLDKSGLPSDRFFAERPEGSVSTLKIQRTQQEDSAVYLCASSISRGTARGLFFGSGTQLSVL.

V is TRBV7-8 and J is TRBJ1-1; D uncertain. CDR3 length: 13 residues. CDR1 and CDR2 from the germline V gene are SGHVS and FQNEAQ. V lost 7 bases to trimming and J lost 0 bases, with 9 bases between them. The CDR3 loop reads CASNFIMNTEAFF. The CDR3 nucleotides are TGTGCCAGCAACTTTATTATGAACACTGAAGCTTTCTTT.

The gene calls are TRBV27 and TRBJ1-6, with D possibly matching TRBD1 (5 bases). CDR1 is MNHEY, CDR2 SMNVEV, per germline (reference sequence). Trimming left V 0 bases short and J 6 bases short, with 18 bases between. The CDR3 length is 18 residues. The CDR3 loop is CASSLSPRQGSFNSPLHF. CDR3 bases: TGTGCCAGCAGTTTATCCCCGAGGCAGGGAAGCTTTAATTCACCCCTCCACTTT.

The rearrangement uses TRBV6-5 and TRBJ1-2; TRBD1 is a possible D gene (6 bases). Trimming removed 6 bases from V and 5 bases from J, with 19 bases in between. The CDR3 totals 15 residues. Germline CDR1 is MNHEY and CDR2 is SVGAGI. CDR3 in DNA: TGTGCCAGCAGCCCTATGGGGGCCTTGCTTTATGGCTACACCTTC. Translated, it gives CASSPMGALLYGYTF.

The J gene is TRBJ2-6, the V gene TRBV6-5; TRBD1 matches 8 bases. V lost 10 bases and J lost 2; bases outside the gene matches: 1. The CDR3 consists of 13 residues. Germline CDR1 and CDR2: MNHEY and SVGAGI. CDR3 loop: CATRGPGANVLTF. CDR3 DNA sequence: TGTGCCACCAGGGGGCCTGGGGCCAACGTCCTGACTTTC.

This clone occurred a few times. The gene calls are TRBV10-1 and TRBJ2-7; D call uncertain. The length of the CDR3 is 13 residues. The V and J ends lost 4 bases and 1 base respectively, with 8 bases between them. Germline V lookup: CDR1 WNHNN, CDR2 SYGVQD (reference sequence). This CDR3 reads CASSGARSYEQYF. The CDR3 DNA reads as TGCGCCAGCAGTGGGGCCAGGTCCTACGAGCAGTACTTC.